Listed below are T cell receptor beta chains from one sample, sequenced in a study of cytomegalovirus exposure and HLA in healthy donors. Method: immunoSEQ multiplex PCR; TCRdb's copy keeps in-frame clones and lacks some. The table has approximately 82,000 clones, 85% to 95% seen once. The sequencing input was PBMCs. The source is a man between 18 and 35 years old in good health and CMV-seronegative. Each CDR3 is given with its conserved first and last residue. A D gene is named only where the DNA matches it firmly. Not all rows give a size; the values are once, few, many and, for expanded clones, a class.

clone_size	v_call	d_call	j_call	cdr3_nt	cdr3_aa
-	TRBV29-1	-	TRBJ2-7	TGCAGCTATAGACAGGATTCCTACGAGCAGTACTTC	CSYRQDSYEQYF
-	TRBV9	-	TRBJ2-1	TGTGCCAGCAGCGTAGGTCTAGGTAATGAGCAGTTCTTC	CASSVGLGNEQFF
-	TRBV5-1	-	TRBJ1-1	TGCGCCAGCAGCCGGGGGAAGAAGGACACTGAAGCTTTCTTT	CASSRGKKDTEAFF
-	TRBV5-4	-	TRBJ1-2	TGTGCCAGCAGCTTGGACGGTAACTATGGCTACACCTTC	CASSLDGNYGYTF
-	TRBV5-4	TRBD1	TRBJ1-2	TGTGCCAGCAGCGCAAGACAGGGCGGCTACACCTTC	CASSARQGGYTF
-	TRBV10-3	TRBD1	TRBJ1-2	TGTGCCATCAGTGAGACCGGGACAGGCAGCTACACCTTC	CAISETGTGSYTF
-	TRBV2	TRBD1	TRBJ1-2	TGTGCCAGCAGTGGAGGGACAGAACTCTATGGCTACACCTTC	CASSGGTELYGYTF
-	TRBV4-2	TRBD1	TRBJ1-4	TGTGCCAGCAGCCACGGGGACAGGAGGGATGAAAAACTGTTTTTT	CASSHGDRRDEKLFF
once	TRBV12-5	TRBD2	TRBJ2-7	TGTGCTAGTGGTTTGGTACAGTCTAGCGGGAGGGCGAACGAGCAGTACTTC	CASGLVQSSGRANEQYF
-	TRBV12-5	-	TRBJ1-1	TGTGCTAGTGGTTTGAGTATAGGGGCTGAAGCTTTCTTT	CASGLSIGAEAFF
-	TRBV10-3	-	TRBJ1-1	TGTGCCATCAGTAGAATCAGGGGTCCCATGAACACTGAAGCTTTCTTT	CAISRIRGPMNTEAFF
-	TRBV7-2	-	TRBJ1-2	TGTGCCAGCAGCCCGACGGGGGGCGCAGGCTATGGCTACACCTTC	CASSPTGGAGYGYTF
-	TRBV27	-	TRBJ2-1	TGTGCCAGCAGTTTACGGGATCATGGGTATCGTCACAATGAGCAGTTCTTC	CASSLRDHGYRHNEQFF
few	TRBV4-1	TRBD1	TRBJ2-7	TGCGCCAGCAGTCCGAGGACAGGGATCTACGAGCAGTACTTC	CASSPRTGIYEQYF
-	TRBV6-5	-	TRBJ1-1	TGTGCCAGCAGTTCCCAGGATCTGAACACTGAAGCTTTCTTT	CASSSQDLNTEAFF
-	TRBV7-8	-	TRBJ2-7	TGTGCCAGCAGCCCGACAGTCTCCTACGAGCAGTACTTC	CASSPTVSYEQYF
-	TRBV28	TRBD1	TRBJ1-2	TGTGCCAGCAGCCCTTACAGGGGCCGGGCGGATGGCTACACCTTC	CASSPYRGRADGYTF
-	TRBV30	-	TRBJ1-1	TGTGCCTGGAGTTCGGGGGGCACTGAAGCTTTCTTT	CAWSSGGTEAFF
-	TRBV7-2	TRBD1	TRBJ1-2	TGTGCCAGCAGCCCCCGGACAGGATGGGGCGGCAACACCTTC	CASSPRTGWGGNTF
-	TRBV5-1	-	TRBJ1-1	TGCGCCAGCAGCAAGGGACACCCTGAAGCTTTCTTT	CASSKGHPEAFF
-	TRBV27	-	TRBJ2-2	TGTGCCAGCAGTTTATCGGGCCCCGGCACCCCCACCGGGGAGCTGTTTTTT	CASSLSGPGTPTGELFF
-	TRBV10-3	-	TRBJ2-6	TGTGCCATCATGAGGGAGCTTGGGGCCAACGTCCTGACTTTC	CAIMRELGANVLTF
once	TRBV16	-	TRBJ1-5	TGTGCCAGCAGCCAAGCCCAGAACAATCAGCCCCAGCATTTT	CASSQAQNNQPQHF
-	TRBV11-3	-	TRBJ1-2	TGTGCCAGCAGCGTCCAGGGTAACTATGGCTACACCTTC	CASSVQGNYGYTF
-	TRBV19	TRBD1	TRBJ1-1	TGTGCCAGTAGTACCATCTTCCGGGACAGGGAACCTGAAGCTTTCTTT	CASSTIFRDREPEAFF
-	TRBV11-3	TRBD2	TRBJ2-7	TGTGCCAGCACCAGACTAGCGGGAGGGCGGTACGAGCAGTACTTC	CASTRLAGGRYEQYF
-	TRBV12-5	-	TRBJ2-1	TGTGCTAGTGGCGGAAGCGGGCTACGACCTAACAATGAGCAGTTCTTC	CASGGSGLRPNNEQFF
-	TRBV11-3	-	TRBJ2-5	TGTGCCAGCACCCCGACGGGTCTAGAGACCCAGTACTTC	CASTPTGLETQYF
-	TRBV18	TRBD1	TRBJ1-2	TGTGCCAGCTCACAGCGACAGGGGGCCGGGGGCTACACCTTC	CASSQRQGAGGYTF
-	TRBV6-1	-	TRBJ1-5	TGTGCCAGCAGCACAACAGGGAACCCCAGGCCCCAGCATTTT	CASSTTGNPRPQHF
once	TRBV7-9	-	TRBJ1-1	TGTGCCAGCAGCTTAGTAGGCAGGGGAGGGACTGAAGCTTTCTTT	CASSLVGRGGTEAFF
-	TRBV19	-	TRBJ1-1	TGTGCCAGTAGTATCGGACAGCCCACTGAAGCTTTCTTT	CASSIGQPTEAFF
-	TRBV5-4	TRBD1	TRBJ1-1	TGTGCCAGCAACGGAGGTGGACAGGAGAACACTGAAGCTTTCTTT	CASNGGGQENTEAFF
-	TRBV27	TRBD1	TRBJ1-2	TGTGCCAGTTGGGACAGTACTTATGGCTACACCTTC	CASWDSTYGYTF
-	TRBV7-2	-	TRBJ2-1	TGTGCCAGCAGCTTAGGGTCTATTTACAGGAAGTCCTACAATGAGCAGTTCTTC	CASSLGSIYRKSYNEQFF
-	TRBV6-5	-	TRBJ2-3	TGTGCCAGCAGTTATTATGGGGCAGGATACACAGATACGCAGTATTTT	CASSYYGAGYTDTQYF